These 19 T cell receptor beta chains share one sample of origin, sequenced in a study of blood T cell repertoires in COVID-19. The assay was immunoSEQ multiplex PCR, and TCRdb's table has in-frame clones only and misses some. The sample has some 140,000 clones, about 80% seen once; the top ten hold approximately 9.2%. Material for sequencing was PBMCs or T cells enriched from blood (not recorded which). Receptors originate from a man aged 45 to 65 who had recovered from COVID-19.

The chain has TRBV27 and TRBJ1-6, with 8 bases identical to TRBD1. The V and J ends lost 5 bases and 10 bases, in that order; junction bases with no gene match: 10. Germline loops: CDR1 MNHEY, CDR2 SMNVEV (reference sequence). This CDR3 region has 15 residues. CDR3 loop: CASSPGQGFFSPLHF. The CDR3 nucleotides are TGTGCCAGCAGTCCAGGACAGGGATTCTTCTCACCCCTCCACTTT.

The V gene is TRBV27, the J gene TRBJ1-1; 9 nucleotides agree with TRBD1. The CDR3 runs to 18 residues. V lost 6 bases, J lost 0 bases, and 14 bases stayed unmatched. Germline loops: CDR1 MNHEY, CDR2 SMNVEV (reference sequence). The CDR3 coding sequence is TGTGCCAGCAGCCCCCGGCCCACAGGGGGCTATGTGAACACTGAAGCTTTCTTT. Its protein product is CASSPRPTGGYVNTEAFF.

This clone appeared once. V usage is TRBV12-5 and J usage is TRBJ2-1; unclear D gene. The V gene lost 2 bases and the J gene lost 9 bases, with 8 bases spanning the gap. Germline CDR1 and CDR2: LGHNT and FRNRAP. The CDR3 sequence is 12 residues long. CDR3 in amino acids: CASGLSGSEQFF. The CDR3 bases are TGTGCTAGTGGTTTGTCGGGTTCTGAGCAGTTCTTC.

The chain has TRBV6-5 and TRBJ2-3; TRBD2 is a possible D gene (6 bases). Trimming stripped 8 bases from V and 3 bases from J, with 12 bases between. The germline gives CDR1 MNHEY, CDR2 SVGAGI. CDR3 length: 13 residues. The CDR3 DNA is TGTGCCAGCCGACAGACTAGAACAGATACGCAGTATTTT. Amino acid sequence: CASRQTRTDTQYF.

The chain carries TRBV6-5 and TRBJ1-1, with D possibly TRBD1 on 5 matching bases. Per the germline V gene, CDR1 is MNHEY and CDR2 is SVGAGI. The CDR3 has 14 residues. V lost 6 bases and J lost 2, with 13 bases in between. CDR3 amino acids: CASSPRDYNTEAFF. The DNA for the CDR3 is TGTGCCAGCAGCCCCCGGGACTACAACACTGAAGCTTTCTTT.

The sample holds a few counts of this clone. V gene TRBV27 combines with J gene TRBJ1-4; no reliable D call. Germline values: CDR1 MNHEY, CDR2 SMNVEV (reference sequence). V was pared by 7 bases and J by 10 bases, with 19 bases between. This CDR3 has 14 residues. The CDR3 loop is CASTWRQSEGKLFF. The CDR3 DNA reads as TGTGCCAGCACCTGGAGGCAGTCGGAAGGAAAACTGTTTTTT.

The rearrangement links TRBV10-1 to TRBJ2-5; maybe TRBD2 (7 bases). Germline-derived CDR1 and CDR2 are WNHNN and SYGVQD (reference sequence). Trimming removed 3 bases at V and 2 bases at J, with 13 bases between. The CDR3 sequence is 15 residues long. The CDR3 sequence is CASSDRGGLQETQYF. For the CDR3, the DNA is TGCGCCAGCAGTGATAGGGGGGGCCTACAAGAGACCCAGTACTTC.

The V gene is TRBV5-1, the J gene TRBJ1-4, with D possibly matching TRBD1 (6 bases). This CDR3 contains 14 residues. Germline-derived CDR1 and CDR2 are SGHRS and YFSETQ. Trimming took 0 bases from V and 5 from J, leaving 8 bases between them. CDR3 amino acids: CASSLAGDNEKLFF. The CDR3 DNA follows: TGCGCCAGCAGCTTGGCAGGGGACAATGAAAAACTGTTTTTT.

This sequence joins TRBV19 and TRBJ1-4; 8 nucleotides agree with TRBD1. Germline V gene lookup returns CDR1 LNHDA and CDR2 SQIVND (reference sequence). The CDR3 has 15 amino acids. Unmatched junction bases numbered 9, after V lost 5 bases and J lost 7 bases. The CDR3: CASSPTRGRVEKLFF. DNA for the CDR3: TGTGCCAGTAGTCCAACCAGGGGGCGAGTTGAAAAACTGTTTTTT.

This clone appeared a single time. The chain is built from TRBV27 and TRBJ1-5, with 8 positions matching TRBD1. Germline CDR1 MNHEY, CDR2 SMNVEV (reference sequence). The CDR3 loop spans 17 amino acids. V was clipped by 6 bases and J by 4 bases; unmatched bases: 14. The CDR3 DNA reads TGTGCCAGCAGCTCGGCCCCGAGGACAGGGCGAAATCAGCCCCAGCATTTT. It specifies CASSSAPRTGRNQPQHF.

The chain combines TRBV13 with TRBJ1-3; no firm D call. The CDR3 length is 14 residues. Germline assignment: CDR1 PRHDT and CDR2 FYEKMQ (reference sequence). V lost 4 bases, J lost 0 bases, and 7 bases lay in between. In DNA form, the CDR3 reads TGTGCCAGCAGCTCACAGAGCTCTGGAAACACCATATATTTT. As protein: CASSSQSSGNTIYF.

V is TRBV6-2 or TRBV6-3 and J is TRBJ1-5; 10 nucleotides agree with TRBD1. The CDR3 loop spans 16 amino acids. The V gene's germline CDR1 is MNHEY and CDR2 SVGEGT. V shed 2 bases and J 2 bases; nucleotides not matched to a gene: 3. The CDR3 DNA reads TGTGCCAGCAGTTACCCGACAGGGGGCGGCAATCAGCCCCAGCATTTT. This encodes CASSYPTGGGNQPQHF.

The chain is built from TRBV7-2 and TRBJ1-5; 7 bases are shared with TRBD1. CDR1 is SGHTA, CDR2 FQGNSA, per germline. The CDR3 sequence is 16 residues long. The V segment lost 3 bases and the J segment 7 bases; nucleotides outside the gene matches: 12. The CDR3 protein is CASSFRWSQGQQPQHF. DNA of the CDR3: TGTGCCAGCAGCTTCCGGTGGTCCCAGGGACAGCAGCCCCAGCATTTT.

This rearrangement joins TRBV7-9 to TRBJ2-2; 11 nucleotides align to TRBD2. With V trimmed by 5 bases and J by 1 base, 6 bases remained unmatched. Germline CDR1 is SEHNR and CDR2 is FQNEAQ (reference sequence). The CDR3 totals 17 residues. The CDR3 spells CASSLTGTSGNTGELFF. The CDR3 DNA is TGTGCCAGCAGCCTCACCGGGACTAGCGGGAACACCGGGGAGCTGTTTTTT. The variable domain in full, completed from reference TRBV7-9 and TRBJ2-2, reads DTGVSQNPRHKITKRGQNVTFRCDPISEHNRLYWYRQTLGQGPEFLTYFQNEAQLEKSRLLSDRFSAERPKGSFSTLEIQRTEQGDSAMYLCASSLTGTSGNTGELFFGEGSRLTVL.

This chain joins TRBV19 and TRBJ1-4; 7 bases match TRBD1. This CDR3 contains 14 residues. CDR1 is LNHDA and CDR2 is SQIVND in the germline V gene (reference sequence). Trimming took 6 bases from V and 4 from J; bases not matched to a gene: 5. The CDR3 region is CASSGQENNEKLFF. The CDR3, as DNA: TGTGCCAGTAGCGGACAGGAAAATAATGAAAAACTGTTTTTT. The full variable domain, in which reference TRBV19 and TRBJ1-4 provide the parts outside the CDR3, is DGGITQSPKYLFRKEGQNVTLSCEQNLNHDAMYWYRQDPGQGLRLIYYSQIVNDFQKGDIAEGYSVSREKKESFPLTVTSAQKNPTAFYLCASSGQENNEKLFFGSGTQLSVL.

The chain recombines TRBV18 with TRBJ2-5, with TRBD2 matching over 8 bases. The CDR3 extends over 15 amino acids. V lost 1 base, J lost 5 bases, and 6 bases stayed unmatched. Germline CDR1 KGHSH, CDR2 LQKENI. CDR3 nucleotide sequence: TGTGCCAGCTCACCACGAGGGACTAGTTGGGAGACCCAGTACTTC. Translation: CASSPRGTSWETQYF.

The chain has TRBV2 and TRBJ1-5; 10 bases align to TRBD1. V dropped 6 bases and J dropped 0; count of bases not matched to a gene: 2. Per germline, CDR1 SNHLY and CDR2 FYNNEI. The CDR3 runs to 15 residues. CDR3 coding DNA: TGTGCCAGCAGGACAGGGGGCTATAGCAATCAGCCCCAGCATTTT. It is translated as CASRTGGYSNQPQHF.

The chain joins TRBV5-1 to TRBJ2-1; 8 positions match TRBD1. Germline loops: CDR1 SGHRS, CDR2 YFSETQ. Losses at the gene ends were 3 bases for V and 4 bases for J; bases not matched to a gene: 9. The CDR3 totals 16 residues. CDR3 amino acids: CASSSPRQGSYNEQFF. The CDR3 region has the DNA TGCGCCAGCAGCTCTCCGAGACAGGGGAGTTACAATGAGCAGTTCTTC.

The chain employs TRBV19 and TRBJ2-2; 9 bases line up with TRBD1. The CDR3 runs to 17 residues. V was pared by 6 bases and J by 4 bases, with 12 bases of the junction left unmatched. Germline V gene sequence: CDR1 LNHDA, CDR2 SQIVND (reference sequence). CDR3 sequence reads: CASSQGGTGLFTGELFF. The CDR3 coding sequence is TGTGCCAGTAGCCAAGGTGGGACAGGGCTGTTCACCGGGGAGCTGTTTTTT.